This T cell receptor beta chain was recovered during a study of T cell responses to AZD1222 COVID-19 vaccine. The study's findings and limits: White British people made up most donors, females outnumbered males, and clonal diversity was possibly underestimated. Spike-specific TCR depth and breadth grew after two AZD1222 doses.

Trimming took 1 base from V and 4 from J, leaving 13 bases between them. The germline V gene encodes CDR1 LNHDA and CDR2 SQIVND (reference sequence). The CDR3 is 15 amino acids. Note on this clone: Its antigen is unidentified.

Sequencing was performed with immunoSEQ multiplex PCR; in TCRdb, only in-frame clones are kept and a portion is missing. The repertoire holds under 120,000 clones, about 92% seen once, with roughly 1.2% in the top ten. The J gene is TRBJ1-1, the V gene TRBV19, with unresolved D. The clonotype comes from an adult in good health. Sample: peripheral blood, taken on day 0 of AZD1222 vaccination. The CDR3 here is CASSIVIGAGTEAFF. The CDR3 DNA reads TGTGCCAGTAGTATAGTGATCGGAGCCGGCACTGAAGCTTTCTTT. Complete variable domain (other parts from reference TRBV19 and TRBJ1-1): DGGITQSPKYLFRKEGQNVTLSCEQNLNHDAMYWYRQDPGQGLRLIYYSQIVNDFQKGDIAEGYSVSREKKESFPLTVTSAQKNPTAFYLCASSIVIGAGTEAFFGQGTRLTVV.